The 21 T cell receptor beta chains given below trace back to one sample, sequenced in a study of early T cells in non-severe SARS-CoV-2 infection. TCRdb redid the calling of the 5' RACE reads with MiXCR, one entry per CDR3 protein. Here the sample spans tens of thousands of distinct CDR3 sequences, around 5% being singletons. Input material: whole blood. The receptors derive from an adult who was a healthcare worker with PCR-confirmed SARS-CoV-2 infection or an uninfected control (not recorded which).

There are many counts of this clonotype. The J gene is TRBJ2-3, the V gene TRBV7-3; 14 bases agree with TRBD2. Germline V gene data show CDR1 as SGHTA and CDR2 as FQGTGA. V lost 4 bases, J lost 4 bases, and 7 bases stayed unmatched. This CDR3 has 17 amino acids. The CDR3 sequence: CASSSSGTSGSADTQYF. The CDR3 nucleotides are TGTGCCAGCAGCTCTTCCGGGACTAGCGGGAGCGCAGATACGCAGTATTTT.

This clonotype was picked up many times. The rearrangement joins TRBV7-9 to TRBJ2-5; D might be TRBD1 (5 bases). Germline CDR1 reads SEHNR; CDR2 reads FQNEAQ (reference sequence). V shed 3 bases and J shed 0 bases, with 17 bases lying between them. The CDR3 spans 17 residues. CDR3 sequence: CASSFVRQNTYQETQYF. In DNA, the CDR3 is TGTGCCAGCAGCTTCGTCCGACAGAACACCTACCAAGAGACCCAGTACTTC.

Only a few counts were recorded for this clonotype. The CDR3, as DNA: TGTGCCAGCAGCTTGGGGGTCTACGAGCAGTACTTC. It specifies CASSLGVYEQYF. The chain employs TRBV7-9 and TRBJ2-7; D is perhaps TRBD1 or TRBD2 (5 bases each). CDR3 size: 12 residues. V was trimmed by 3 bases and J by 3 bases, leaving 6 bases between them. CDR1 is SEHNR, CDR2 FQNEAQ, per germline (reference sequence).

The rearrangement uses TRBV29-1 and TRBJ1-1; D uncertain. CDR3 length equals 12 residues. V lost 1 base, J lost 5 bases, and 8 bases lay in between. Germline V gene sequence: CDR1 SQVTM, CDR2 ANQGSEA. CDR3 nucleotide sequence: TGCAGCGTTGAAGGGGTAGGGACTGAAGCTTTCTTT. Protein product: CSVEGVGTEAFF.

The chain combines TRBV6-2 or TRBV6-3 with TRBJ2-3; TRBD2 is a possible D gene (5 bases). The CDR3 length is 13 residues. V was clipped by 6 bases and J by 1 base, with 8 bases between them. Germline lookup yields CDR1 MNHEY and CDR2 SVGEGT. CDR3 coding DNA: TGTGCCAGCAGCTGGGGAGGCACAGATACGCAGTATTTT. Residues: CASSWGGTDTQYF.

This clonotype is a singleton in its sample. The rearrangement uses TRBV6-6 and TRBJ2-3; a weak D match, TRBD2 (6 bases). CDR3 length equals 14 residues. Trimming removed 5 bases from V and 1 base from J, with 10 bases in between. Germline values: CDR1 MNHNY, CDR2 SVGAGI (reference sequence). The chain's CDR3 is CASSAPGGTDTQYF. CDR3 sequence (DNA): TGTGCCAGCAGTGCACCGGGGGGCACAGATACGCAGTATTTT.

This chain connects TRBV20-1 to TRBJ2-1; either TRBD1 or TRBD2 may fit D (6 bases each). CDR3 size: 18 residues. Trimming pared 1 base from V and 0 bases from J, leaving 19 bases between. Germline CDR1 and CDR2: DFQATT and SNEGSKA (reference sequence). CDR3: CSARGRGLTVSSYNEQFF. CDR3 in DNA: TGCAGTGCTAGAGGGAGGGGGTTAACTGTAAGCTCCTACAATGAGCAGTTCTTC.

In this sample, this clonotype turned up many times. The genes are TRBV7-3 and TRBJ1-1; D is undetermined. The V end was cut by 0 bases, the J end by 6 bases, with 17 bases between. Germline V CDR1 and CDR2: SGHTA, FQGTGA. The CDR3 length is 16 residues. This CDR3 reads CASSLTGHEYVPEAFF. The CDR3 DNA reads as TGTGCCAGCAGCTTAACGGGCCATGAGTACGTCCCTGAAGCTTTCTTT.

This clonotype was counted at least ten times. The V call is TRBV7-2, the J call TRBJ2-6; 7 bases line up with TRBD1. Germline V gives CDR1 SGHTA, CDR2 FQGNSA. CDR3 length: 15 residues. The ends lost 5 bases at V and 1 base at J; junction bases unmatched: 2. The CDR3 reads CASSPDRSGANVLTF. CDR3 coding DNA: TGTGCCAGCAGCCCGGACAGGTCTGGGGCCAACGTCCTGACTTTC.

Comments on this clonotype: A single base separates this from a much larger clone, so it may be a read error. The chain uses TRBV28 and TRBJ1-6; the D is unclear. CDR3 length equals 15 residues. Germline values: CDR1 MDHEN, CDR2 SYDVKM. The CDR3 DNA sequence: TGTGCCAGCACGACTGCGAGCTCCTATAATTCATCCCTCCACTTT. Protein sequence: CASTTASSYNSSLHF.

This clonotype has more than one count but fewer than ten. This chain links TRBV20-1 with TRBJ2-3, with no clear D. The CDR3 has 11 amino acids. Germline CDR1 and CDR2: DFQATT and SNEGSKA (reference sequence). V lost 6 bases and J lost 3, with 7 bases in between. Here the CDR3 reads CSALGTDTQYF. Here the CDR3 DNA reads TGCAGTGCCTTGGGGACAGATACGCAGTATTTT.

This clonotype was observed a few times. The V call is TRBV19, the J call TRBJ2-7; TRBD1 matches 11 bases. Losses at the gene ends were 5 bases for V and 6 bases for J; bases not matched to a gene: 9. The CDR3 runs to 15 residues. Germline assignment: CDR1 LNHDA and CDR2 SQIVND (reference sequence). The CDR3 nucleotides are TGTGCCAGTAGTGACTGGACAGGGGGCGACTCCGAGCAGTACTTC. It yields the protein CASSDWTGGDSEQYF.

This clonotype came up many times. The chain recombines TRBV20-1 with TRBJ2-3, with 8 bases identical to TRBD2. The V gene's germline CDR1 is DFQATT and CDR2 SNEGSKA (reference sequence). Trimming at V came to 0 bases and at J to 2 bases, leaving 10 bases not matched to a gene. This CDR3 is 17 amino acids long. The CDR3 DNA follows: TGCAGTGCTAGAGATCACCCCCCTAGCGGGTCCACAGATACGCAGTATTTT. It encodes CSARDHPPSGSTDTQYF.

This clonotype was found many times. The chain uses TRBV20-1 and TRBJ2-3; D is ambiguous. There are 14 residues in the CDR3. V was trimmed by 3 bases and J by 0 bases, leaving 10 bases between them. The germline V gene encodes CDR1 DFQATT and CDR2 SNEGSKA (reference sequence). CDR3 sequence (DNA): TGCAGTGCTAGTGACGGAGCTAGCACAGATACGCAGTATTTT. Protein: CSASDGASTDTQYF.

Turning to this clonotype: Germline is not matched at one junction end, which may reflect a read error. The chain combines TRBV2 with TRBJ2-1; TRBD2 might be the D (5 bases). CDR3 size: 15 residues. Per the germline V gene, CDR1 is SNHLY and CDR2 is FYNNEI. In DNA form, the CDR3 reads TGTGTCAGCCGCCGAGGAGGTAGCTCCTACAATGAGCAGTTCTTC. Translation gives CVSRRGGSSYNEQFF.

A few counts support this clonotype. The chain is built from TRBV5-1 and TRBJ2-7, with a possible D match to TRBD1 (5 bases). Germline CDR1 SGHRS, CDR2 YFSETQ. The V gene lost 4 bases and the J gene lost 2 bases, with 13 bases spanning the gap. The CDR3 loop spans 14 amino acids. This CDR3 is CASSPAGIPYEQYF. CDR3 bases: TGCGCCAGCAGCCCCGCAGGGATCCCCTACGAGCAGTACTTC.

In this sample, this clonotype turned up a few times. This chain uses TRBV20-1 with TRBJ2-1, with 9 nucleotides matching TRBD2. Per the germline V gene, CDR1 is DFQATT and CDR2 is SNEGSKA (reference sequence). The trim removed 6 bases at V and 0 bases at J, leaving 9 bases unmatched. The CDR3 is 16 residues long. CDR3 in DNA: TGCAGTGCCCTGGCGCTAGCGGGGCCCTCCTACAATGAGCAGTTCTTC. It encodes CSALALAGPSYNEQFF.

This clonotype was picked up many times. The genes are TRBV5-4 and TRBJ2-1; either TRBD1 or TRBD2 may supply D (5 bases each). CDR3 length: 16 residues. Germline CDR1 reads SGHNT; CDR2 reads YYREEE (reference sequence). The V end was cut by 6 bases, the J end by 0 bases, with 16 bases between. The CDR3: CASTQGPSSSYNEQFF. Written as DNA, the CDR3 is TGTGCCAGCACCCAGGGACCCTCGAGCTCCTACAATGAGCAGTTCTTC.

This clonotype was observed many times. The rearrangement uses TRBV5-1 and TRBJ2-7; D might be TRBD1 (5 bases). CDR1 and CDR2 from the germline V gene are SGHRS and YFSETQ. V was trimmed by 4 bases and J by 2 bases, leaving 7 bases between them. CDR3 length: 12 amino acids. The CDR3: CASSKDTYEQYF. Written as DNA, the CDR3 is TGCGCCAGCAGCAAGGACACCTACGAGCAGTACTTC.

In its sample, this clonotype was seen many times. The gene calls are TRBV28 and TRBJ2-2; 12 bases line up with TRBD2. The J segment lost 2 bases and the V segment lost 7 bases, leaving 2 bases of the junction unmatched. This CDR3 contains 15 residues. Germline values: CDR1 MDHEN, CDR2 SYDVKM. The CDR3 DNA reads TGTGCCAGCACTAGCGGGAGGGTTAACACCGGGGAGCTGTTTTTT. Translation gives CASTSGRVNTGELFF.

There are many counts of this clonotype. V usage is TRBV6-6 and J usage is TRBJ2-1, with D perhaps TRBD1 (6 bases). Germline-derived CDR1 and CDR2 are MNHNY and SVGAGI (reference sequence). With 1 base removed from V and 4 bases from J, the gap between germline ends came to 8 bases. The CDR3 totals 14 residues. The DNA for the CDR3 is TGTGCCAGCAGTTACTGGACAGAATACAATGAGCAGTTCTTC. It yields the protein CASSYWTEYNEQFF.